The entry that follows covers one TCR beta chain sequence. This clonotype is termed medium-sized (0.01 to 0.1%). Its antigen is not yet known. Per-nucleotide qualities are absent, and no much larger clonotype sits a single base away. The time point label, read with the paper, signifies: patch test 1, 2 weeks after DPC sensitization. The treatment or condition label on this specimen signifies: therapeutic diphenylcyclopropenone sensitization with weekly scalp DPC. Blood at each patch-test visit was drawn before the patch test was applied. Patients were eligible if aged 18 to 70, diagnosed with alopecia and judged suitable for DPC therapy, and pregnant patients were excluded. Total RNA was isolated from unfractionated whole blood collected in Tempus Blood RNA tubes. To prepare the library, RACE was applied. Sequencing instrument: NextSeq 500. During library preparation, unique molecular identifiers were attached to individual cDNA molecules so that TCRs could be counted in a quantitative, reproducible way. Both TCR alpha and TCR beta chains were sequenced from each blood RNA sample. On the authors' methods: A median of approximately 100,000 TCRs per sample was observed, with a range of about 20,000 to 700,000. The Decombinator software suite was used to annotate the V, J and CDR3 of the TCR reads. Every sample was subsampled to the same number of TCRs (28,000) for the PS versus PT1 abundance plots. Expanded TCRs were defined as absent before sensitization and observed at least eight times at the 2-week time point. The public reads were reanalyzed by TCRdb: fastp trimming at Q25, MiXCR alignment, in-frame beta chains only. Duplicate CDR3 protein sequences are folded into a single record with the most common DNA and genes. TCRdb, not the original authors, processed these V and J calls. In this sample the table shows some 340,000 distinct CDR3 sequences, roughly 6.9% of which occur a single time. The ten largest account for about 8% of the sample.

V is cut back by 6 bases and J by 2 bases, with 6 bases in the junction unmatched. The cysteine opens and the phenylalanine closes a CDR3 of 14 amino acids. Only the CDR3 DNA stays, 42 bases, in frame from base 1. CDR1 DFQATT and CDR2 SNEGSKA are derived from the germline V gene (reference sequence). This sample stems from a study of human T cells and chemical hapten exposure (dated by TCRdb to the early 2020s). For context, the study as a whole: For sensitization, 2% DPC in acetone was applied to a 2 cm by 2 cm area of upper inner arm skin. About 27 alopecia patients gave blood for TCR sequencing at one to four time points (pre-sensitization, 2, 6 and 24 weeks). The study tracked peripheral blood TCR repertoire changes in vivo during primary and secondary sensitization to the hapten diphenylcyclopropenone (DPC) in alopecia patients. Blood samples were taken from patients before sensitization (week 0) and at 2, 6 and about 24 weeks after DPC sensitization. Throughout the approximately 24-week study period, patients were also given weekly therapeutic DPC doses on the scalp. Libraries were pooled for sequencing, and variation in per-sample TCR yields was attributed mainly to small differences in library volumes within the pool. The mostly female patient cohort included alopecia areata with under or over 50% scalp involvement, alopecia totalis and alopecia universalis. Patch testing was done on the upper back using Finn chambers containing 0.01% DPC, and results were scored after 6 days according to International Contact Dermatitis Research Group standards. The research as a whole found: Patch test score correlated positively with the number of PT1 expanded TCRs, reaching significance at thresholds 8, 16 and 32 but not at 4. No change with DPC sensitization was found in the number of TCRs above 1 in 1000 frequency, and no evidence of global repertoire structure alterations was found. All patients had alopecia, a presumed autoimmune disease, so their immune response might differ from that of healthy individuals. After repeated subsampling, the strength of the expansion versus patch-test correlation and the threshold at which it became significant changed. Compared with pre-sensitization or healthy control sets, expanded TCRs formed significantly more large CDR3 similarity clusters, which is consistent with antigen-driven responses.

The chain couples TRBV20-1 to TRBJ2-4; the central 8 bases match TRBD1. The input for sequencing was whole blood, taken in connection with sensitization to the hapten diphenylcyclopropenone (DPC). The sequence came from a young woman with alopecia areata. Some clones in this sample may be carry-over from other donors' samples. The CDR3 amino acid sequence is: CSAPDRVSKNIQYF. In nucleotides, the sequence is TGCAGTGCGCCGGACAGGGTATCCAAAAACATTCAGTACTTC.